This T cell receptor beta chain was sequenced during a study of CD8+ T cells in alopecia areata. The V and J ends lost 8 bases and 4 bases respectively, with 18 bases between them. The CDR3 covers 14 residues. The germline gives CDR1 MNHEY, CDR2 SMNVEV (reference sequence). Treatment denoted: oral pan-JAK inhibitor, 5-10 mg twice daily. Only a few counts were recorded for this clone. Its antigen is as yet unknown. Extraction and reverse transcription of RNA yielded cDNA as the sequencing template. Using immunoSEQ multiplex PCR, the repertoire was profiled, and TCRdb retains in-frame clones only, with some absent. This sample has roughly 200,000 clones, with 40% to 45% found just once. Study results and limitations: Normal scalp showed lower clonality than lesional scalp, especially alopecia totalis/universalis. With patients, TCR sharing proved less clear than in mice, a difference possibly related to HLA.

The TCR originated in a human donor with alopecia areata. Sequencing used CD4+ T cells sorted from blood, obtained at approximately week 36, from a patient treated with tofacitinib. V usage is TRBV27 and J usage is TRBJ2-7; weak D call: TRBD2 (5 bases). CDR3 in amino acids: CASPIRGICYEQYF. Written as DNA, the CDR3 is TGTGCCAGCCCTATCAGAGGGATTTGTTACGAGCAGTACTTC.